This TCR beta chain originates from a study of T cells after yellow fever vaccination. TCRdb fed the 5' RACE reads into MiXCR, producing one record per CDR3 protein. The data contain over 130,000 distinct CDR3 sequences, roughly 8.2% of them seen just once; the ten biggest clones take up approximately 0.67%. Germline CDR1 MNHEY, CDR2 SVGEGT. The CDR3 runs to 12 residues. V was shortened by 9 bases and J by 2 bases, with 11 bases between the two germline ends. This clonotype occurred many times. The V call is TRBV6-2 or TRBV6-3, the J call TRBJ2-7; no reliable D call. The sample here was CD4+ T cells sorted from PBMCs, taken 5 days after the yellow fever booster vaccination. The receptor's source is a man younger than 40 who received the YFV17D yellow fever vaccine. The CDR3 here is CASGKGPYEQYF. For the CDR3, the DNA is TGTGCCAGTGGAAAGGGCCCCTACGAGCAGTACTTC.